The sample holds a few counts of the clone carrying this TCR beta chain. Measured with immunoSEQ multiplex PCR; TCRdb has only the in-frame clones, and not every one. The data hold about 91,000 clones, with 70% to 85% observed a single time. Documented time point: baseline pretreatment blood. Treatment defined: 15 Gy SBRT to primary tumor, nephrectomy 4 weeks later. Serial blood draws occurred at baseline and 2 and 4 weeks post-SBRT. The CDR3 consists of 13 residues. The ends lost 3 bases at V and 4 bases at J; junction bases unmatched: 5. Germline loops: CDR1 GTSNPN, CDR2 SVGIG (reference sequence). This sample is part of a study of radiation and T cells in renal cell carcinoma. Study information: Nephrectomy followed 15 Gy stereotactic body radiation by 4 weeks.

The gene calls are TRBV30 and TRBJ1-2; 7 bases match TRBD1. The TCR was taken from a man aged 55 to 70 with renal cell carcinoma. Sequencing used blood, obtained from a patient whose treatment included radiotherapy and nephrectomy. As DNA, the CDR3 is TGTGCCTGGAGCCGGGACAGACCCTATGGCTACACCTTC. It is translated as CAWSRDRPYGYTF. Full variable domain (rest looked up from reference TRBV30 and TRBJ1-2): SQTIHQWPATLVQPVGSPLSLECTVEGTSNPNLYWYRQAAGRGLQLLFYSVGIGQISSEVPQNLSASRPQDRQFILSSKKLLLSDSGFYLCAWSRDRPYGYTFGSGTRLTVV.